Presented here are 6 T cell receptor beta chains from one specimen sequenced in a study of blood T cell repertoires in COVID-19. The data were produced by immunoSEQ multiplex PCR, yet TCRdb's version contains in-frame clones alone and is incomplete. The profile shows 60,000 to 75,000 clones, roughly 85% of them singletons. Sequencing was performed on peripheral blood. Receptor source: a human donor in a cohort sampled during active COVID-19.

The genes are TRBV7-3 and TRBJ2-1, with D hard to call. V was pared by 2 bases and J by 6 bases, with 11 bases between. CDR1 and CDR2 from the germline V gene are SGHTA and FQGTGA. The CDR3 totals 14 residues. The CDR3 sequence is CASSLYGFVNEQFF. CDR3 in DNA: TGTGCCAGCAGCTTATACGGGTTTGTCAATGAGCAGTTCTTC.

Regarding this clone: The junction shows a germline mismatch at one end, possibly a read error. V and J are TRBV7-8 and TRBJ2-2; TRBD1 matches 7 bases. The CDR3 contains 17 residues. Germline V gives CDR1 SGHVS, CDR2 FQNEAQ. As DNA, the CDR3 is TGTGCCAGCAGCCCCGGGACAGAAAACAGCGAACACCGGGGAGCTGTTTTT. Its translation is CASSPGTENSEHRGAVF.

The gene calls are TRBV18 and TRBJ1-2, with D perhaps matching TRBD1 (5 bases). Trimming took 5 bases from V and 10 from J, leaving 14 bases between them. Germline V gives CDR1 KGHSH, CDR2 LQKENI. The CDR3 has 12 residues. The CDR3 bases are TGTGCCAGCTCAAATCTGAGGGACTCCTACACCTTC. It yields the protein CASSNLRDSYTF. The full variable domain, rest sourced from reference TRBV18 and TRBJ1-2, is NAGVMQNPRHLVRRRGQEARLRCSPMKGHSHVYWYRQLPEEGLKFMVYLQKENIIDESGMPKERFSAEFPKEGPSILRIQQVVRGDSAAYFCASSNLRDSYTFGSGTRLTVV.

The chain carries TRBV5-4 and TRBJ2-6; the D gene is possibly TRBD1 (5 bases). The CDR3 covers 15 residues. V was pared by 4 bases and J by 1 base, with 9 bases between. The germline V gene encodes CDR1 SGHNT and CDR2 YYREEE (reference sequence). CDR3 sequence: CASSQDSSGANVLTF. CDR3 coding DNA: TGTGCCAGCAGCCAAGACAGTTCTGGGGCCAACGTCCTGACTTTC. The whole variable domain, remainder taken from reference TRBV5-4 and TRBJ2-6, is ETGVTQSPTHLIKTRGQQVTLRCSSQSGHNTVSWYQQALGQGPQFIFQYYREEENGRGNFPPRFSGLQFPNYSSELNVNALELDDSALYLCASSQDSSGANVLTFGAGSRLTVL.

This sequence joins TRBV10-3 and TRBJ2-3; TRBD2 agrees at 7 bases. This CDR3 has 12 amino acids. Trimming took 8 bases from V and 3 from J; bases not matched to a gene: 2. Germline lookup yields CDR1 ENHRY and CDR2 SYGVKD. As DNA, the CDR3 is TGTGCCATCTGGGGGGGAACAGATACGCAGTATTTT. It encodes CAIWGGTDTQYF.

The rearrangement joins TRBV15 to TRBJ2-2, with TRBD1 matching over 9 bases. Germline V gene data show CDR1 as LNHNV and CDR2 as YYDKDF (reference sequence). J was trimmed by 4 bases and V by 1 base; bases with no gene match: 4. This CDR3 has 16 amino acids. CDR3 in amino acids: CATSRGTGAGTGELFF. CDR3 DNA: TGTGCCACCAGCAGAGGGACAGGGGCGGGCACCGGGGAGCTGTTTTTT.